The sequence of this T cell receptor (beta chain) was determined in a study of T-cell memory formation after mild COVID-19. General observations from the study: The authors did not confirm SARS-CoV-2 specificity of second-wave clones peaking day 37. Researchers found some responding clones in pre-infection memory, a sign that cross-reactive memory joined.

V lost 6 bases, J lost 7 bases, and 9 bases stayed unmatched. This CDR3 has 15 amino acids. CDR1 SGHAT and CDR2 FQNNGV come from the germline V gene. From 5'RACE with constant-segment primers came TCR alpha and TCR beta cDNA libraries that carried sample barcodes and UMIs. MiXCR, run by TCRdb on the 5' RACE reads, gives a single entry per CDR3 protein. The profile covers fewer than 2,500 distinct CDR3 sequences, with about three quarters appearing a single time and about a tenth taken by the ten largest. In the case of this clonotype: Its antigen is not identified.

This sequence joins TRBV11-2 and TRBJ2-4; 10 nucleotides agree with TRBD2. The specimen sequenced was PBMCs or a T cell subset sorted from them (not recorded which). This clonotype originated in an adult who had mild COVID-19 (a few samples of this study predate the infection). Cell type and time point are not known. The CDR3 loop is CASRPAGGHGNIQYF. The CDR3 nucleotides read TGTGCCAGCAGACCAGCGGGAGGGCATGGGAACATTCAGTACTTC.